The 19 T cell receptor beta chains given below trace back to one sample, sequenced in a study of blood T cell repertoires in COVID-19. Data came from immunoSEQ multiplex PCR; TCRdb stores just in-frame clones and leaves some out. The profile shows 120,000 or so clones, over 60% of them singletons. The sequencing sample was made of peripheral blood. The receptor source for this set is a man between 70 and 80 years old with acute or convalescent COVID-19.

In DNA form, the CDR3 reads TGTGCCAGCACCTTCATCCACAGGGGGCAGGCCGGGGAGCTGTTTTTT. Encoded protein: CASTFIHRGQAGELFF. The chain recombines TRBV28 with TRBJ2-2, with 9 bases lining up with TRBD1. V gave up 7 bases and J gave up 6 bases; unmatched junction bases: 12. The CDR3 totals 16 residues. The germline V gene encodes CDR1 MDHEN and CDR2 SYDVKM.

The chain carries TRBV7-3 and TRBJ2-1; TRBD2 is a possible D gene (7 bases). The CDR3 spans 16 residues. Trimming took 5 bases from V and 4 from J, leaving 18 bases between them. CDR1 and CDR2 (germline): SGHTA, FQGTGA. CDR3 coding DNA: TGTGCCAGCAGCCTAGGGGGGGTTTTAGGGTACAATGAGCAGTTCTTC. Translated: CASSLGGVLGYNEQFF. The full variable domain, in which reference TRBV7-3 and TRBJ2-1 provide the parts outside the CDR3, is GAGVSQTPSNKVTEKGKYVELRCDPISGHTALYWYRQSLGQGPEFLIYFQGTGAADDSGLPNDRFFAVRPEGSVSTLKIQRTERGDSAVYLCASSLGGVLGYNEQFFGPGTRLTVL.

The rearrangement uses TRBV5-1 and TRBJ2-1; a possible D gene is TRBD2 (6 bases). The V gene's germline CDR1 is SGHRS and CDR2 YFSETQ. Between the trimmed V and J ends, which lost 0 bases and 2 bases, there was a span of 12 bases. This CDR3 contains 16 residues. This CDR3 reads CASSLEVGSAYNEQFF. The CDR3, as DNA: TGCGCCAGCAGCTTGGAAGTCGGGAGCGCCTACAATGAGCAGTTCTTC.

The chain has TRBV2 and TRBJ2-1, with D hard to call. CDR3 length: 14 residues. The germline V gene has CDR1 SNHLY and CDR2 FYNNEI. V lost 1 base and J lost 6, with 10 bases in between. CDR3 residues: CASSEDTAGNEQFF. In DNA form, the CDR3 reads TGTGCCAGCAGTGAAGATACAGCCGGCAATGAGCAGTTCTTC.

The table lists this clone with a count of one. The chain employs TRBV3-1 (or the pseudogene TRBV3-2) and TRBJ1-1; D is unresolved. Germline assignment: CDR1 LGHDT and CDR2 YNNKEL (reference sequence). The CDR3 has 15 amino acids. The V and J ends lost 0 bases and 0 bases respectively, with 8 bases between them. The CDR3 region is CASSQEGAMNTEAFF. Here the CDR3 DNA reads TGTGCCAGCAGCCAAGAAGGAGCGATGAACACTGAAGCTTTCTTT.

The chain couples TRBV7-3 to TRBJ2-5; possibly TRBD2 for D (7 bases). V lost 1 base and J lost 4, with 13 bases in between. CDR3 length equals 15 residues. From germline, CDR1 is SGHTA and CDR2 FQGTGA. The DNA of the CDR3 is TGTGCCAGCAGCTTAAATGTGGGGGGGCGAGAGACCCAGTACTTC. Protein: CASSLNVGGRETQYF.

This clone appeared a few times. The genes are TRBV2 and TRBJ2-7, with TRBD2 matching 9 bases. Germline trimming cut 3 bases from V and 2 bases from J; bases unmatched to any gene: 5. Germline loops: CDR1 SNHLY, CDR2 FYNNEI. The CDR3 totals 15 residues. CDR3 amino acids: CASSDDLAGTYEQYF. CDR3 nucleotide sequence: TGTGCCAGCAGTGACGACCTAGCGGGAACCTACGAGCAGTACTTC.

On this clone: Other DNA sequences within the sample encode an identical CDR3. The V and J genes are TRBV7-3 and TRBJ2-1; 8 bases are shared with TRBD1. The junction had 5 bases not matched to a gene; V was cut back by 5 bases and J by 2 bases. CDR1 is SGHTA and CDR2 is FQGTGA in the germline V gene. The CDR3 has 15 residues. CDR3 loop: CASSRQGAPYNEQFF. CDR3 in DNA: TGTGCCAGCAGCCGGCAGGGGGCCCCCTACAATGAGCAGTTCTTC. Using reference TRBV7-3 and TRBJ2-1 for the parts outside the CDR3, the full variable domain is GAGVSQTPSNKVTEKGKYVELRCDPISGHTALYWYRQSLGQGPEFLIYFQGTGAADDSGLPNDRFFAVRPEGSVSTLKIQRTERGDSAVYLCASSRQGAPYNEQFFGPGTRLTVL.

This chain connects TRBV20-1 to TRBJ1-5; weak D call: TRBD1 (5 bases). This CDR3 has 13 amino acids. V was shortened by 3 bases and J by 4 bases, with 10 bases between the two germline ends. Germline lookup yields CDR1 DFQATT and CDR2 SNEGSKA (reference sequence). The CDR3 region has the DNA TGCAGTGCTAGTGGGGGGGTGAATCAGCCCCAGCATTTT. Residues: CSASGGVNQPQHF.

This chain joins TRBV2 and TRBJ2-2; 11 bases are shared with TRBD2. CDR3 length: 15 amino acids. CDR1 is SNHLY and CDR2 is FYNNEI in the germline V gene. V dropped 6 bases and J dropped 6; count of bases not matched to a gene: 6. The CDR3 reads CASRMTSGTAGELFF. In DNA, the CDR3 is TGTGCCAGCAGAATGACTAGCGGGACTGCCGGGGAGCTGTTTTTT.

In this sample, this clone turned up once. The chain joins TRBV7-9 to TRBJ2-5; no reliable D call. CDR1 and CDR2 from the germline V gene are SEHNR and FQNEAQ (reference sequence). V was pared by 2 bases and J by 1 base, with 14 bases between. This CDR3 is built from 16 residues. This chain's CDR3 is CASSLSPGNSQETQYF. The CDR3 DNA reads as TGTGCCAGCAGCTTATCCCCTGGTAACAGCCAAGAGACCCAGTACTTC.

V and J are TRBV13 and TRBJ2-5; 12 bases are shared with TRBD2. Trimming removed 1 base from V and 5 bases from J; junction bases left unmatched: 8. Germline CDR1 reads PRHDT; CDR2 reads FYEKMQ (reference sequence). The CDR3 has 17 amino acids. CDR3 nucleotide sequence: TGTGCCAGCAGCTTAGTATCTAGCGGGGGGGCTTGGGAGACCCAGTACTTC. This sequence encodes CASSLVSSGGAWETQYF.

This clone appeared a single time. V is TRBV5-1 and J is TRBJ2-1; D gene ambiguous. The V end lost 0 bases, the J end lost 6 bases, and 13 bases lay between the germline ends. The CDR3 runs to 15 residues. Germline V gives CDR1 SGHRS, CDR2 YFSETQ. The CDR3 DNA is TGCGCCAGCAGCTTGGCCACCCCTTCGGGCAATGAGCAGTTCTTC. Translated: CASSLATPSGNEQFF.

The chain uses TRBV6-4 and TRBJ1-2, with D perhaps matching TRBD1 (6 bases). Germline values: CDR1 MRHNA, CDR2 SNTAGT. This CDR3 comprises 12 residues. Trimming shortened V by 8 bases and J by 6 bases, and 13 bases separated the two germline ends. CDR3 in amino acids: CASRDEGDGYTF. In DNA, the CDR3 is TGTGCCAGCCGAGATGAGGGGGATGGCTACACCTTC.

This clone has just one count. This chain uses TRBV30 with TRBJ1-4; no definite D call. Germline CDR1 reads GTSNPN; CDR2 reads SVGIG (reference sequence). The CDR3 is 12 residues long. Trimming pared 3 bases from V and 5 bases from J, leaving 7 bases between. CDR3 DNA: TGTGCCTGGAGACAGCGGAATGAAAAACTGTTTTTT. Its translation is CAWRQRNEKLFF.

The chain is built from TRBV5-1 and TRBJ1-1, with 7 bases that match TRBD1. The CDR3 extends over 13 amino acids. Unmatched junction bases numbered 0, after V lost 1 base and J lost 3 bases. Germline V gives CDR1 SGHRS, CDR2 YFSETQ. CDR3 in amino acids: CASSLTGDTEAFF. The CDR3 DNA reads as TGCGCCAGCAGCTTGACAGGGGACACTGAAGCTTTCTTT.

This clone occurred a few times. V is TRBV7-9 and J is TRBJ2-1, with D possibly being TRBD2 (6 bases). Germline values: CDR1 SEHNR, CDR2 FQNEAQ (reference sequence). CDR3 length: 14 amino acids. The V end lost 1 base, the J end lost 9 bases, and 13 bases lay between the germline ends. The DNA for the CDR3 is TGTGCCAGCAGCTTAGGGTGGGGAGCGGGTGAGCAGTTCTTC. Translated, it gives CASSLGWGAGEQFF.

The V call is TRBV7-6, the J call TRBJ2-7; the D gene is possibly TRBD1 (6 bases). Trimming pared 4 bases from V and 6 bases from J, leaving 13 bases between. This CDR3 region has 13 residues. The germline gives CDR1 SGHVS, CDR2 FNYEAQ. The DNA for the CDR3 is TGTGCCAGCAGCTCGAGGACAGACCTCGAGCAGTACTTC. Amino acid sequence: CASSSRTDLEQYF.

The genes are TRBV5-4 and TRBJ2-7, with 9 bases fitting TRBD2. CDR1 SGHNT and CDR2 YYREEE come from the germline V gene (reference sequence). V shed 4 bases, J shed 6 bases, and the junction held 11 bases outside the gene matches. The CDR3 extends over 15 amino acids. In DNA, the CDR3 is TGTGCCAGCAGCCGCCCAGTGGCGGGAGGGGGCGAGCAGTACTTC. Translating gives CASSRPVAGGGEQYF.